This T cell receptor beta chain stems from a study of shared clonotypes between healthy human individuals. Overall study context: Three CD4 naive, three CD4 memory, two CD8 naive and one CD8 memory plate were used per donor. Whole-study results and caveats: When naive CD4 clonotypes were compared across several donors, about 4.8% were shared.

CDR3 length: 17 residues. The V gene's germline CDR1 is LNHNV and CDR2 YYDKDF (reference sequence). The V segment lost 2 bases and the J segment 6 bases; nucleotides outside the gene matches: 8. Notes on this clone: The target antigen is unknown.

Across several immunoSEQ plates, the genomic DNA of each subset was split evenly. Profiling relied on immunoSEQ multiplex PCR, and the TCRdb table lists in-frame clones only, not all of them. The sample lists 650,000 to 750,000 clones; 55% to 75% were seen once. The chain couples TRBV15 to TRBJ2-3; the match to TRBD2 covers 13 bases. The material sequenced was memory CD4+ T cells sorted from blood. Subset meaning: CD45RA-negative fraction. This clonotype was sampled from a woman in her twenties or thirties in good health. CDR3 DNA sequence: TGTGCCACCAGCAGAACCCAGACTAGCGGGAGGTTGGATACGCAGTATTTT. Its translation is CATSRTQTSGRLDTQYF.